The 14 T cell receptor beta chains presented below share a single source sample, sequenced in a study of Ad26.COV2.S vaccination and SARS-CoV-2 variants. Regarding treatment: about 20 received Ad26.COV2.S at low or high dose, single or two shots; a few received placebo; per-sample allocation not given. The samples date from day 63 after the first vaccine or placebo injection. Assay used: immunoSEQ multiplex PCR; TCRdb lists only in-frame clones, some missing. The sample yields over 400,000 clones, 92% seen once. The sample in question was peripheral blood, obtained in a trial of Ad26.COV2.S vaccine versus placebo. Source of these receptors: a person between 18 and 59 years old who received the Ad26.COV2.S COVID-19 vaccine or a placebo.

This chain links TRBV14 with TRBJ1-5; a weak D match, TRBD1 (5 bases). Germline CDR1 reads SGHDN; CDR2 reads FVKESK. Trimming stripped 5 bases from V and 2 bases from J, with 19 bases between. This CDR3 is 17 amino acids long. The CDR3 here is CASSGRGAMICNQPQHF. DNA of the CDR3: TGTGCCAGCAGCGGCCGAGGGGCGATGATTTGCAATCAGCCCCAGCATTTT.

The CDR3 sequence is CASSLVIGTVPYEQYF. The CDR3 bases are TGCGCCAGCAGCTTGGTGATCGGGACAGTGCCCTACGAGCAGTACTTC. The chain employs TRBV5-1 and TRBJ2-7; TRBD1 aligns across 7 bases. Germline loops: CDR1 SGHRS, CDR2 YFSETQ. The CDR3 contains 16 residues. Unmatched junction bases numbered 8, after V lost 0 bases and J lost 2 bases.

The gene calls are TRBV9 and TRBJ1-1; weak D call: TRBD1 (6 bases). Trimming pared 1 base from V and 7 bases from J, leaving 17 bases between. Germline loops: CDR1 SGDLS, CDR2 YYNGEE. The CDR3 has 15 residues. This chain's CDR3 is CASSVPPTGGLEAFF. The DNA of the CDR3 is TGTGCCAGCAGCGTACCCCCTACCGGGGGGCTTGAAGCTTTCTTT. Combining the CDR3 with reference TRBV9 and TRBJ1-1 gives the whole variable domain DSGVTQTPKHLITATGQRVTLRCSPRSGDLSVYWYQQSLDQGLQFLIQYYNGEERAKGNILERFSAQQFPDLHSELNLSSLELGDSALYFCASSVPPTGGLEAFFGQGTRLTVV.

The gene calls are TRBV6-6 and TRBJ1-6; D unclear. CDR3 length: 14 amino acids. V was trimmed by 6 bases and J by 3 bases, leaving 9 bases between them. From germline, CDR1 is MNHNY and CDR2 SVGAGI (reference sequence). Here the CDR3 DNA reads TGTGCCAGCAGACTGGACGGCTATAATTCACCCCTCCACTTT. It specifies CASRLDGYNSPLHF.

The chain combines TRBV2 with TRBJ2-3, with 9 bases fitting TRBD1. The CDR3 has 14 amino acids. Germline values: CDR1 SNHLY, CDR2 FYNNEI. The V and J ends lost 7 bases and 1 base, in that order; junction bases with no gene match: 3. This CDR3 is CASTGQGRTDTQYF. The CDR3 region has the DNA TGTGCCAGCACAGGACAGGGGCGCACAGATACGCAGTATTTT.

The chain is built from TRBV29-1 and TRBJ1-3; D is ambiguous. Germline V gene sequence: CDR1 SQVTM, CDR2 ANQGSEA. There are 12 residues in the CDR3. V was shortened by 5 bases and J by 0 bases, with 5 bases between the two germline ends. Written as DNA, the CDR3 is TGCAGCGTTCGGGTCTCTGGAAACACCATATATTTT. Translating gives CSVRVSGNTIYF.

This rearrangement joins TRBV6-1 to TRBJ1-2; the D is unclear. This CDR3 contains 18 residues. Trimming took 1 base from V and 4 from J, leaving 22 bases between them. Germline CDR1 MNHNS, CDR2 SASEGT. The CDR3 nucleotides read TGTGCCAGCAGTGAAGACCATGAGTTGAGGGAGAGGTTCTATGGCTACACCTTC. This sequence encodes CASSEDHELRERFYGYTF.

The V and J genes are TRBV7-8 and TRBJ1-1; maybe TRBD1 (5 bases). Germline values: CDR1 SGHVS, CDR2 FQNEAQ. The CDR3 consists of 13 residues. With 6 bases removed from V and 4 bases from J, the gap between germline ends came to 12 bases. The DNA for the CDR3 is TGTGCCAGCAGGTTACAGGAGCTCACTGAAGCTTTCTTT. Its protein is CASRLQELTEAFF.

The rearrangement links TRBV6-2 or TRBV6-3 to TRBJ1-4, with D possibly TRBD1 on 5 matching bases. V lost 2 bases to trimming and J lost 8 bases, with 9 bases between them. The CDR3 is 13 amino acids. Germline lookup yields CDR1 MNHEY and CDR2 SVGEGT. The CDR3 spells CASSYRDEEKLFF. In nucleotides, the CDR3 is TGTGCCAGCAGTTACAGGGACGAGGAAAAACTGTTTTTT.

The V and J genes are TRBV9 and TRBJ1-6, with 9 bases that match TRBD1. CDR1 SGDLS and CDR2 YYNGEE come from the germline V gene. Unmatched junction bases numbered 9, after V lost 5 bases and J lost 9 bases. The CDR3 runs to 15 residues. CDR3: CASSGFTGGPSPLHF. In nucleotides, the CDR3 is TGTGCCAGCAGTGGGTTCACAGGGGGCCCTTCACCCCTCCACTTT.

The chain combines TRBV18 with TRBJ2-3; 10 bases line up with TRBD2. The CDR3 has 20 amino acids. The junction had 16 bases not matched to a gene; V was cut back by 1 base and J by 3 bases. CDR1 and CDR2 from the germline V gene are KGHSH and LQKENI. DNA of the CDR3: TGTGCCAGCTCACCACGGCCTAGCGGGGGCCTAGGCCGTGGAACAGATACGCAGTATTTT. This translates into CASSPRPSGGLGRGTDTQYF.

This chain uses TRBV18 with TRBJ1-1; no clear D gene. This CDR3 spans 12 amino acids. Germline-derived CDR1 and CDR2 are KGHSH and LQKENI. Trimming shortened V by 5 bases and J by 4 bases, and 8 bases separated the two germline ends. The CDR3 is CASSSLGTEAFF. The CDR3 DNA reads as TGTGCCAGCTCATCCCTGGGCACTGAAGCTTTCTTT.

The chain recombines TRBV4-3 with TRBJ1-5; unclear D gene. Germline assignment: CDR1 LGHNA and CDR2 YSLEER. This CDR3 region has 13 residues. V was pared by 4 bases and J by 7 bases, with 11 bases between. CDR3 residues: CASSPRVGQPQHF. The CDR3 nucleotides are TGCGCCAGCAGCCCAAGGGTGGGGCAGCCCCAGCATTTT.

The chain joins TRBV5-1 to TRBJ1-4, with a possible D match to TRBD1 (5 bases). CDR1 and CDR2 from the germline V gene are SGHRS and YFSETQ. The CDR3 extends over 14 amino acids. V dropped 4 bases and J dropped 8 bases, with 15 bases sitting between them. CDR3 bases: TGCGCCAGCAGCCCGGGGGGTGGGGAAGAAAAACTGTTTTTT. Translation gives CASSPGGGEEKLFF.